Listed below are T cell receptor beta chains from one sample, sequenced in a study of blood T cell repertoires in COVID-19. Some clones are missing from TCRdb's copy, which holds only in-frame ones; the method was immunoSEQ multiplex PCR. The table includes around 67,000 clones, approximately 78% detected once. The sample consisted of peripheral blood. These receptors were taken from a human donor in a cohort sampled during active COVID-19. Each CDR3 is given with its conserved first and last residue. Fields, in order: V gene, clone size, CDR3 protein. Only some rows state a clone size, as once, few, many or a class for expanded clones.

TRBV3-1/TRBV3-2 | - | CASSQESWLKPNYGYTF
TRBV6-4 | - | CATSPLPGGQDNEQFF
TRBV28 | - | CASSSRQGSTEAFF
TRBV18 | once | CASSPSLGGSTEAFF
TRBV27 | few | CASSLGTSGSRTNEQFF
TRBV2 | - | CASKWGRSGGDEQFF
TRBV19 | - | CASRRQGAAEKLFF
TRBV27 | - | CASSPLQGGTQYF
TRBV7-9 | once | CASSLQVKGAGANVLTF
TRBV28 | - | CASTQGQETQYF
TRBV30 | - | CAWSVGGYEQYF
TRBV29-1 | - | CSVEDGGGQGVDEQFF
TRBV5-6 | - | CASSPDGWAGAGVDTQYF
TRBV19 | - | CASNWDRGTSGRNNEQFF
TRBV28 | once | CASSLPAWDFLAKNIQYF
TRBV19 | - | CASSTYSIQTGSNQPQHF
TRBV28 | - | CASRPQTGGNYEQYF
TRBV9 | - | CASSEIRETEAFF
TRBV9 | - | CASSVGGGVREQYF
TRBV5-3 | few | CARSSDRGGNQPQHF
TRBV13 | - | CASSQTSSEQYF
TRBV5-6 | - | CASARGRETQYF
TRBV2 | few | CASSERAGGQETQYF
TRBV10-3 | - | CAIGTTQAGYEQYF
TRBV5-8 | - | CASRKQGMFQETQYF
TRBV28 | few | CASSSYGRSYEQYF
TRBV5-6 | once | CASSLTRDYTGELFF
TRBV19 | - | CASSIDGHPPGELFF
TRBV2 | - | CASRGLAGASPEAFF
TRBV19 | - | CASSAPGLVPHEQFF
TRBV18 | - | CASSKIGDEQYF
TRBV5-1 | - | CASSQSGSSGETQYF
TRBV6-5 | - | CASSPSGAADTQYF